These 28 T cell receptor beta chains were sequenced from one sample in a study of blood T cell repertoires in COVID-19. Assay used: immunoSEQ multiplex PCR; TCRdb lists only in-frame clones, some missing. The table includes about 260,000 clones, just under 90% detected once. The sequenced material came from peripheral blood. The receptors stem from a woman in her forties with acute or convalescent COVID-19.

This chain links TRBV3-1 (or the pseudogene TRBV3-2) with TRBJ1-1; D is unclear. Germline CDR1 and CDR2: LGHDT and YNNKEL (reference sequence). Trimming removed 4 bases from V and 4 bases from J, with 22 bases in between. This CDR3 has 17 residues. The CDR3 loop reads CASSRELAGTLVTEAFF. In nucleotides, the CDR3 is TGTGCCAGCAGCCGAGAACTGGCAGGAACATTAGTCACTGAAGCTTTCTTT.

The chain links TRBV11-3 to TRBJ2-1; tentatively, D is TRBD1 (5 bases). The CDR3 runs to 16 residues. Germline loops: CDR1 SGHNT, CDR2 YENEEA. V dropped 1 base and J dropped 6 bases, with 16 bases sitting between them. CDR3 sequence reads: CASSLGRPGQGNEQFF. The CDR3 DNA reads TGTGCCAGCAGCTTAGGACGGCCAGGGCAAGGCAATGAGCAGTTCTTC.

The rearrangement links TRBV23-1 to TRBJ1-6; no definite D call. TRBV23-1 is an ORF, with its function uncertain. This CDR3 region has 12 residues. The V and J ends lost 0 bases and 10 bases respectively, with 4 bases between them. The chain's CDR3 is CASSQSSSPLHF. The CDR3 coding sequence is TGCGCCAGCAGTCAATCCTCCTCACCCCTCCACTTT.

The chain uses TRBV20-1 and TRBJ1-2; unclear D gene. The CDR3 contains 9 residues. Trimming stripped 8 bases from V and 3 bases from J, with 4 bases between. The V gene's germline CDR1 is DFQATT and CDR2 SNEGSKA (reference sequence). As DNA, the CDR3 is TGCAGTCCTGACTATGGCTACACCTTC. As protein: CSPDYGYTF.

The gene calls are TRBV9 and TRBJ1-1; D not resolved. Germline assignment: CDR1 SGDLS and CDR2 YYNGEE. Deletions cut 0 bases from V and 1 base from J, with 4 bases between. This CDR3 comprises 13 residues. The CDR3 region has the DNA TGTGCCAGCAGCGTAGACGGGAACACTGAAGCTTTCTTT. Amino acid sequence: CASSVDGNTEAFF.

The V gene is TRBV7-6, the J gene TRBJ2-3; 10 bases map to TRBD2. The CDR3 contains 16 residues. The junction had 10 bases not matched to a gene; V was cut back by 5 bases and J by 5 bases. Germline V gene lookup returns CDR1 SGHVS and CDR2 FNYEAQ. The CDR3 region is CASSLGSGGAGDTQYF. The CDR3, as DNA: TGTGCCAGCAGCCTGGGGAGCGGGGGGGCCGGAGATACGCAGTATTTT.

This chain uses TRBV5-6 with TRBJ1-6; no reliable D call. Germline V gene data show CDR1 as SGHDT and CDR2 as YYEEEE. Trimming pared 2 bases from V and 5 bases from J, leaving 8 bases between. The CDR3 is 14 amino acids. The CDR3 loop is CASSFRANNSPLHF. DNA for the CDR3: TGTGCCAGCAGCTTCCGCGCAAATAATTCACCCCTCCACTTT.

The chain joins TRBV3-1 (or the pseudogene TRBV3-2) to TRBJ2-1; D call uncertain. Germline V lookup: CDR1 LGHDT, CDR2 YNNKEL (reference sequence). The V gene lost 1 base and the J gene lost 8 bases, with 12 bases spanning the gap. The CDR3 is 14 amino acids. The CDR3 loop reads CASSQVIARDEQFF. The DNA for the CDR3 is TGTGCCAGCAGCCAAGTGATCGCCCGCGATGAGCAGTTCTTC.

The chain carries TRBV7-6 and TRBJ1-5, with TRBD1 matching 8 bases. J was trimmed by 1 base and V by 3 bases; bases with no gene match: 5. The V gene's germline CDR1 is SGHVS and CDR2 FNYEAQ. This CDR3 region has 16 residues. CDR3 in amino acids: CASSLFTGGSNQPQHF. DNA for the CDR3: TGTGCCAGCAGCTTGTTCACAGGGGGAAGCAATCAGCCCCAGCATTTT.

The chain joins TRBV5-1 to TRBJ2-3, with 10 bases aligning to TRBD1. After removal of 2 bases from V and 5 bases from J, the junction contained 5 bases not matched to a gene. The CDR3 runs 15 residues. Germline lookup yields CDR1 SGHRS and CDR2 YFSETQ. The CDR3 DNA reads TGCGCCAGCAGCTTCGACAGGGGGCGGGGAGATACGCAGTATTTT. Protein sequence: CASSFDRGRGDTQYF.

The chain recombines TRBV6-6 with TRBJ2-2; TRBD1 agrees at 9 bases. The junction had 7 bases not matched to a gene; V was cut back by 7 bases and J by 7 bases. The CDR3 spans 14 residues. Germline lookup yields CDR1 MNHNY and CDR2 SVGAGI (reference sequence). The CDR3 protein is CASIVDRGIGELFF. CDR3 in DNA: TGTGCCAGCATCGTAGACAGGGGGATCGGGGAGCTGTTTTTT.

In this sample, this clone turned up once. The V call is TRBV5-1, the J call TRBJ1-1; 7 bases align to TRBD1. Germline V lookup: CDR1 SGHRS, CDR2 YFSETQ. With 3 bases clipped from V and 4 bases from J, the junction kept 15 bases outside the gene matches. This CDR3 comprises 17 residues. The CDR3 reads CASSWGEGANLSTEAFF. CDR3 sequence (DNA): TGCGCCAGCAGCTGGGGAGAGGGGGCGAATTTGAGCACTGAAGCTTTCTTT.

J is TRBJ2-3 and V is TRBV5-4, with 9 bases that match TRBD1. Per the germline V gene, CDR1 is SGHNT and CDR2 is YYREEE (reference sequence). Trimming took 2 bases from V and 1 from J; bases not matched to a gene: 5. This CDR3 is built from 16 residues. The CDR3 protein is CASSFPGQGRTDTQYF. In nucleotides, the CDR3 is TGTGCCAGCAGCTTCCCGGGACAGGGCCGCACAGATACGCAGTATTTT. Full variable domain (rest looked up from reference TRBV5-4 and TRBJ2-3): ETGVTQSPTHLIKTRGQQVTLRCSSQSGHNTVSWYQQALGQGPQFIFQYYREEENGRGNFPPRFSGLQFPNYSSELNVNALELDDSALYLCASSFPGQGRTDTQYFGPGTRLTVL.

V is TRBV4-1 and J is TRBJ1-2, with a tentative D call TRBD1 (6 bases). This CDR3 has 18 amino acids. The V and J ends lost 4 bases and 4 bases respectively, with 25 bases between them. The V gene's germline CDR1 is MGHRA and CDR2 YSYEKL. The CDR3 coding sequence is TGCGCCAGCAGCCCTTCATTTACCTCGGGCACAGGGACCTATGGCTACACCTTC. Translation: CASSPSFTSGTGTYGYTF.

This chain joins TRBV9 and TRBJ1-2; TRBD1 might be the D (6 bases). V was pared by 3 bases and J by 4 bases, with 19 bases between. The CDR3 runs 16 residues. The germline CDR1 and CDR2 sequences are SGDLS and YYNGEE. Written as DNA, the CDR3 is TGTGCCAGCAGCGGGAACCTGGGGGGGCGCTTCTATGGCTACACCTTC. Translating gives CASSGNLGGRFYGYTF.

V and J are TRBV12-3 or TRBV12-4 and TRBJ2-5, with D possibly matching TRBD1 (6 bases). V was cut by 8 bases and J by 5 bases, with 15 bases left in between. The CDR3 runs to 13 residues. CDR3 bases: TGTGCCAGCCGATTCGGGCAGGGGGAGACCCAGTACTTC. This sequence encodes CASRFGQGETQYF.

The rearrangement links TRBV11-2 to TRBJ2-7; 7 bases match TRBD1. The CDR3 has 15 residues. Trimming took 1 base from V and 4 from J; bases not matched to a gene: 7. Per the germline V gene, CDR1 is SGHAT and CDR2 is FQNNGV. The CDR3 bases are TGTGCCAGCAGCTTAGGGCGAGGGGGCAAGTACGAGCAGTACGTC. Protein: CASSLGRGGKYEQYV.

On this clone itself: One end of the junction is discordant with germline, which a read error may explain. The DNA for the CDR3 is TGTGCCAGTGGGAGGGACTACGGCTACACCTTC. Its protein is CASGRDYGYTF. This chain connects TRBV27 to TRBJ1-2; D possibly corresponds to TRBD1 (5 bases). This CDR3 region has 11 residues. Germline V CDR1 and CDR2: MNHEY, SMNVEV (reference sequence).

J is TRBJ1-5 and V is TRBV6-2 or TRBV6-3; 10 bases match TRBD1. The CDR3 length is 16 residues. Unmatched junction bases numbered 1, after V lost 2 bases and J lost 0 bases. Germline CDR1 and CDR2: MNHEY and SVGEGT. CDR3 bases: TGTGCCAGCAGTTACGGGACAGGGGATAGCAATCAGCCCCAGCATTTT. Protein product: CASSYGTGDSNQPQHF.

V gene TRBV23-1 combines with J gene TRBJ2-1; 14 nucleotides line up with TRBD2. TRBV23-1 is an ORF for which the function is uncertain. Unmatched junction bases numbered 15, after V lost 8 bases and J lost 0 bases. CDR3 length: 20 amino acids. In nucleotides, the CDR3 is TGCGCCAGCGGAAACCCCCCGGGACTAGCGGGGGTTAGCTCCTACAATGAGCAGTTCTTC. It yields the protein CASGNPPGLAGVSSYNEQFF.

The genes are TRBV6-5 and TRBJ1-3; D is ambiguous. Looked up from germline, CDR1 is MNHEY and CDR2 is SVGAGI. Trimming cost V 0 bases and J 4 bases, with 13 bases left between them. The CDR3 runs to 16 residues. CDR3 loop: CASSYSRQAQGNTIYF. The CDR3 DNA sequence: TGTGCCAGCAGTTACTCGAGGCAAGCTCAAGGAAACACCATATATTTT.

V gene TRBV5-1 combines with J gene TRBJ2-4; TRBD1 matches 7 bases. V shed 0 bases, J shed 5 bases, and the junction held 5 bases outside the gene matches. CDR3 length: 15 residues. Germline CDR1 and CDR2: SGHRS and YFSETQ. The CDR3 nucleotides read TGCGCCAGCAGCTTGGGGCAGGGGGACCAAAACATTCAGTACTTC. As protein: CASSLGQGDQNIQYF.

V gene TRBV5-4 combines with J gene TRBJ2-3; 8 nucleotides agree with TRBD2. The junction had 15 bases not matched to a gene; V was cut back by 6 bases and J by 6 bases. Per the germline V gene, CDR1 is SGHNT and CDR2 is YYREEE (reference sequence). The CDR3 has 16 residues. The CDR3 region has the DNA TGTGCCAGCACCCACGGGGGGGCGGGGGGCGCCGATACGCAGTATTTT. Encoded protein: CASTHGGAGGADTQYF.

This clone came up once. The CDR3 region is CATSDHRGPCVFLGSPGELFF. CDR3 bases: TGTGCCACCAGTGACCACAGGGGACCCTGTGTGTTTCTTGGGTCTCCCGGGGAGCTGTTTTTT. The chain recombines TRBV24-1 with TRBJ2-2; 7 bases are a match to TRBD1. Germline V gives CDR1 KGHDR, CDR2 SFDVKD. J was trimmed by 6 bases and V by 4 bases; bases with no gene match: 25. The CDR3 length is 21 residues.

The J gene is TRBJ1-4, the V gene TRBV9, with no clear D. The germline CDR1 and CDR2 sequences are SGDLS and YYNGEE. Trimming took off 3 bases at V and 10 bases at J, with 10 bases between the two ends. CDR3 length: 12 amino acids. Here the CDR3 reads CASSEPSGKLFF. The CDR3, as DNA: TGTGCCAGCAGCGAGCCGAGCGGAAAACTGTTTTTT.

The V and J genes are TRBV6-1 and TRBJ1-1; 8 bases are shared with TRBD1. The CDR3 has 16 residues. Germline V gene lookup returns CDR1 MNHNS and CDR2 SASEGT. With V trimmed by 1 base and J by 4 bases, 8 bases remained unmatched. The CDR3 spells CASSEGGLTGGTEAFF. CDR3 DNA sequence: TGTGCCAGCAGTGAAGGGGGCCTAACAGGGGGCACTGAAGCTTTCTTT.

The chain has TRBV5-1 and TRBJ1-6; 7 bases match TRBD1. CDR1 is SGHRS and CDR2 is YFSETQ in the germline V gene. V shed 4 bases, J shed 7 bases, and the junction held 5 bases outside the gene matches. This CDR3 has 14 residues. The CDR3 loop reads CASSAQGSNSPLHF. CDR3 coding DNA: TGCGCCAGCAGCGCACAGGGGTCGAATTCACCCCTCCACTTT.

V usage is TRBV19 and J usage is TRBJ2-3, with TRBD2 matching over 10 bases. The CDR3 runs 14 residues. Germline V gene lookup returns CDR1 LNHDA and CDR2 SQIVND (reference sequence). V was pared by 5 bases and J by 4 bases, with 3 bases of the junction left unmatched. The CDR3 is CASSPTSGSDTQYF. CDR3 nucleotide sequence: TGTGCCAGTAGTCCGACTAGCGGGTCAGATACGCAGTATTTT.